The 17 T cell receptor beta chains presented below share a single source sample, sequenced in a study of blood T cell repertoires in COVID-19. The method was immunoSEQ multiplex PCR; TCRdb's version includes in-frame clones alone and lacks a portion of them. The sample has under 200,000 clones; about 80% are singletons. Input material: PBMCs or T cells enriched from blood (not recorded which). These receptors were collected from a woman aged 60-75 years with acute COVID-19.

The chain couples TRBV18 to TRBJ1-2; no definite D call. The CDR3 has 11 amino acids. CDR1 is KGHSH, CDR2 LQKENI, per germline. Trimming stripped 8 bases from V and 8 bases from J, with 12 bases between. CDR3 DNA: TGTGCCAGCACTTTAACGGGAGGCTACACCTTC. Its protein product is CASTLTGGYTF.

This chain links TRBV11-2 with TRBJ1-6, with 7 bases lining up with TRBD1. J gave up 13 bases and V 1 base, and 16 bases lay outside the gene matches. Germline values: CDR1 SGHAT, CDR2 FQNNGV. This CDR3 contains 17 residues. The CDR3 DNA reads as TGTGCCAGCAGCTTAGTAACCGTCTCTCAGGGGGGTGGTCCCCTCCACTTT. Translated: CASSLVTVSQGGGPLHF. Together with reference TRBV11-2 and TRBJ1-6, the CDR3 gives the full variable domain: EAGVAQSPRYKIIEKRQSVAFWCNPISGHATLYWYQQILGQGPKLLIQFQNNGVVDDSQLPKDRFSAERLKGVDSTLKIQPAKLEDSAVYLCASSLVTVSQGGGPLHFGNGTRLTVT.

V and J are TRBV9 and TRBJ2-7; D is perhaps TRBD2 (6 bases). V lost 4 bases and J lost 3, with 14 bases in between. Germline CDR1 SGDLS, CDR2 YYNGEE. CDR3 length: 14 residues. This chain's CDR3 is CASSSRDSNYEQYF. CDR3 nucleotides: TGTGCCAGCAGCTCCAGGGACTCTAACTACGAGCAGTACTTC. The full variable domain, rest sourced from reference TRBV9 and TRBJ2-7, is DSGVTQTPKHLITATGQRVTLRCSPRSGDLSVYWYQQSLDQGLQFLIQYYNGEERAKGNILERFSAQQFPDLHSELNLSSLELGDSALYFCASSSRDSNYEQYFGPGTRLTVT.

J is TRBJ2-2 and V is TRBV5-4, with TRBD2 identical over 9 bases. Per the germline V gene, CDR1 is SGHNT and CDR2 is YYREEE (reference sequence). The CDR3 sequence is 16 residues long. The trim removed 4 bases at V and 5 bases at J, leaving 9 bases unmatched. This CDR3 reads CASSTRGGVNTGELFF. CDR3 nucleotides: TGTGCCAGCAGCACGCGGGGGGGCGTGAATACCGGGGAGCTGTTTTTT.

V usage is TRBV5-1 and J usage is TRBJ1-1; tentatively, D is TRBD1 (5 bases). Trimming cost V 1 base and J 1 base, with 8 bases left between them. CDR1 is SGHRS and CDR2 is YFSETQ in the germline V gene. This CDR3 is built from 14 residues. The chain's CDR3 is CASSLRQGNTEAFF. In DNA, the CDR3 is TGCGCCAGCAGCTTGAGGCAGGGGAACACTGAAGCTTTCTTT.

The V call is TRBV11-3, the J call TRBJ1-3; D is unresolved. The CDR3 contains 14 residues. V shed 3 bases and J shed 4 bases, with 10 bases lying between them. CDR1 and CDR2 (germline): SGHNT, YENEEA. The CDR3 DNA reads TGTGCCAGCAGCTTGGGAGGGTCCGGAAACACCATATATTTT. Protein product: CASSLGGSGNTIYF.

The chain joins TRBV5-1 to TRBJ2-2, with 9 bases fitting TRBD1. With V trimmed by 4 bases and J by 4 bases, 5 bases remained unmatched. CDR1 is SGHRS, CDR2 YFSETQ, per germline. This CDR3 is built from 15 residues. CDR3 nucleotides: TGCGCCAGCAGCGCGGGACAGGGCGGCACCGGGGAGCTGTTTTTT. It encodes CASSAGQGGTGELFF.

This clone was seen more than once but under ten times. The chain joins TRBV27 to TRBJ1-2; 7 nucleotides line up with TRBD1. The CDR3 runs to 14 residues. Germline V CDR1 and CDR2: MNHEY, SMNVEV (reference sequence). The junction had 7 bases not matched to a gene; V was cut back by 7 bases and J by 2 bases. DNA of the CDR3: TGTGCCAGCACTACAGGGGCAATCAACTATGGCTACACCTTC. Protein sequence: CASTTGAINYGYTF.

The rearrangement links TRBV2 to TRBJ1-4; tentative D call: TRBD1 (6 bases). V was trimmed by 5 bases and J by 8 bases, leaving 15 bases between them. The germline CDR1 and CDR2 sequences are SNHLY and FYNNEI. The CDR3 totals 14 residues. CDR3 protein: CASSLTGIKEKLFF. The CDR3 DNA follows: TGTGCCAGCAGTCTTACAGGGATAAAGGAAAAACTGTTTTTT.

The chain has TRBV18 and TRBJ2-1; D perhaps matches TRBD2 (6 bases). The CDR3 spans 16 residues. Germline lookup yields CDR1 KGHSH and CDR2 LQKENI. Trimming removed 4 bases at V and 0 bases at J, with 13 bases between. CDR3 DNA: TGTGCCAGCTCACGCACGGCGGGGAGCTCCTACAATGAGCAGTTCTTC. Its protein product is CASSRTAGSSYNEQFF.

The rearrangement links TRBV9 to TRBJ2-1; TRBD1 is a possible D gene (6 bases). CDR1 is SGDLS and CDR2 is YYNGEE in the germline V gene. Trimming pared 4 bases from V and 4 bases from J, leaving 21 bases between. The CDR3 contains 17 residues. The DNA for the CDR3 is TGTGCCAGCAGCTTTTCGAATAGGGGGAGTGGGTACAATGAGCAGTTCTTC. Its protein product is CASSFSNRGSGYNEQFF.

This rearrangement joins TRBV2 to TRBJ2-1, with 9 bases fitting TRBD1. Per the germline V gene, CDR1 is SNHLY and CDR2 is FYNNEI. J was trimmed by 4 bases and V by 5 bases; bases with no gene match: 6. The CDR3 totals 15 residues. The CDR3 sequence: CASSKQGAQYNEQFF. CDR3 nucleotides: TGTGCCAGCAGTAAACAGGGGGCCCAGTACAATGAGCAGTTCTTC.

V is TRBV12-3 or TRBV12-4 and J is TRBJ2-1; D is ambiguous. V shed 5 bases and J shed 7 bases, with 6 bases lying between them. This CDR3 comprises 11 residues. CDR3 region: CASSPRNEQFF. The CDR3 bases are TGTGCCAGCAGTCCGAGGAATGAGCAGTTCTTC.

This sequence joins TRBV6-4 and TRBJ2-1; 11 nucleotides align to TRBD2. The V and J ends lost 0 bases and 8 bases, in that order; junction bases with no gene match: 9. The CDR3 contains 17 residues. Per germline, CDR1 MRHNA and CDR2 SNTAGT. The CDR3: CASSDSIAGGPLDEQFF. CDR3 DNA sequence: TGTGCCAGCAGTGACTCGATAGCGGGAGGGCCTTTGGATGAGCAGTTCTTC.

The rearrangement links TRBV7-2 to TRBJ1-1; no definite D call. V lost 2 bases to trimming and J lost 4 bases, with 11 bases between them. Germline CDR1 is SGHTA and CDR2 is FQGNSA. The CDR3 is made up of 14 amino acids. The DNA for the CDR3 is TGTGCCAGCAGCTTAAATGGTCGGGGCACTGAAGCTTTCTTT. Translating gives CASSLNGRGTEAFF.

This clone has a count of ten or more. This sequence joins TRBV3-1 (or the pseudogene TRBV3-2) and TRBJ1-2; TRBD1 aligns across 7 bases. Germline CDR1 reads LGHDT; CDR2 reads YNNKEL (reference sequence). CDR3 length: 14 residues. J gave up 6 bases and V 2 bases, and 6 bases lay outside the gene matches. CDR3 sequence reads: CASSQLTGLNGYTF. The CDR3 bases are TGTGCCAGCAGCCAATTGACAGGGTTGAATGGCTACACCTTC.

Of note for this clone: A read error may account for a junction end that differs from germline. This rearrangement joins TRBV25-1 to TRBJ1-6, with D possibly being TRBD1 (5 bases). Per the germline V gene, CDR1 is MGHDK and CDR2 is SYGVNS. The CDR3 has 15 residues. This chain's CDR3 is CASSEQAGYSSPLHF. For the CDR3, the DNA is TGTGCCAGCAGTGAACAGGCAGGGTATAGTTCACCCCTCCACTTT.